A selection of T cell receptor beta chains follows, all from one sample in a study of blood T cell repertoires in COVID-19. TCRdb's copy holds only in-frame clones and misses some; the assay was immunoSEQ multiplex PCR. The table lists fewer than 200,000 clones, 74% of them singletons, with 3% in the top ten. Material: peripheral blood. These receptor sequences come from a woman aged 80 or over with acute or convalescent COVID-19. Both conserved end residues are part of each CDR3. D genes are given only for firm matches. Where a row states a size, it is once, few, many or the class of an expanded clone; other rows omit it.

J,V,length,D,size,CDR3,DNA
TRBJ1-4,TRBV28,12,.,.,CASTTGGEKLFF,TGTGCCAGCACGACAGGAGGAGAAAAACTGTTTTTT
TRBJ2-3,TRBV27,13,TRBD2,.,CALRAGGTDTQYF,TGTGCCCTCCGAGCGGGAGGCACAGATACGCAGTATTTT
TRBJ2-4,TRBV28,15,TRBD1,.,CASSRTNRGWNIQYF,TGTGCCAGCAGTCGAACCAACAGGGGGTGGAACATTCAGTACTTC
TRBJ2-5,TRBV18,16,TRBD2,.,CASSPYGAGVDETQYF,TGTGCCAGCTCACCATATGGGGCGGGAGTTGATGAGACCCAGTACTTC
TRBJ1-6,TRBV18,18,.,.,CASSPGDSGGQKNSPLHF,TGTGCCAGCTCACCAGGCGATTCTGGAGGACAGAAAAATTCACCCCTCCACTTT
TRBJ1-1,TRBV30,11,.,few,CAWRVSGKAFF,TGTGCCTGGAGAGTCTCGGGGAAAGCTTTCTTT
TRBJ2-1,TRBV7-2,15,TRBD2,.,CASSLRLAGVNEQFF,TGTGCCAGCAGCTTAAGACTAGCGGGAGTCAACGAGCAGTTCTTC
TRBJ2-1,TRBV28,15,TRBD1,.,CASSPQGDSYNEQFF,TGTGCCAGCAGTCCCCAGGGGGATTCCTACAATGAGCAGTTCTTC
TRBJ2-1,TRBV18,15,TRBD2,.,CASSPVREDNNEQFF,TGTGCCAGCTCACCAGTACGGGAGGACAACAATGAGCAGTTCTTC
TRBJ1-4,TRBV30,14,.,.,CAWSVGGGGEKLFF,TGTGCCTGGAGTGTAGGCGGGGGCGGTGAAAAACTGTTTTTT